The clone carrying this TCR beta chain was observed a few times. Its target is not known. The sample comes from a study of T cells in Graves' hyperthyroidism and ophthalmopathy. TCR beta CDR3 region amplification was performed from RNA transcripts. The HTBI primer set drove a first-round RT-PCR of the TCR CDR3. One entry per CDR3 protein results from TCRdb running MiXCR on the multiplex PCR reads. The table includes approximately 630,000 distinct CDR3 sequences, roughly 17% detected once. Study-level findings and limits: Ophthalmopathy, as predicted by the model, came a median approximately 6.5 months after the prediction. Appearing also in blood were most of the thyroid clonotypes expanded above 0.001.

Germline-derived CDR1 and CDR2 are SGHVS and FQNEAQ. The V gene end was trimmed by 1 base and the J gene end by 4 bases; junction bases not matched to a gene: 6. There are 15 residues in the CDR3. Clinical symptoms, serum thyroxine and TRAb, thyroid ultrasound and orbital computed tomography were used for the diagnoses. This receptor was identified in a woman in her 30s with Graves' hyperthyroidism. The V gene is TRBV7-8, the J gene TRBJ1-2; 7 nucleotides agree with TRBD1. The material sequenced was blood. CDR3 in DNA: TGTGCCAGCAGCTTAGTGGGAGGGGGCTTCTATGGCTACACCTTC. This encodes CASSLVGGGFYGYTF.